The entry that follows covers one T cell receptor (beta chain) sequence. Data came from immunoSEQ multiplex PCR; TCRdb stores just in-frame clones and leaves some out. The sample holds some 110,000 clones; around 83% are singletons and the top ten take 1.1% to 1.5%. CDR3 size: 15 residues. From germline, CDR1 is MNHEY and CDR2 SVGAGI. V was pared by 6 bases and J by 4 bases, with 5 bases of the junction left unmatched. The sample comes from a study of blood T cell repertoires in COVID-19. Sequencing was performed on peripheral blood. The clonotype originates from a man aged 35 to 55 with acute or convalescent COVID-19. The V call is TRBV6-5, the J call TRBJ1-5; TRBD1 matches at 11 bases. CDR3 nucleotide sequence: TGTGCCAGCAGGAAGGGGACAGGGGGGAATCAGCCCCAGCATTTT. Protein product: CASRKGTGGNQPQHF.